Reported below is one T cell receptor beta chain. The data were obtained in a study of T cells in Graves' hyperthyroidism and ophthalmopathy. V trimming: 6 bases; J trimming: 8 bases; junction bases outside the gene matches: 7. This CDR3 has 14 residues. CDR1 MDHEN and CDR2 SYDVKM come from the germline V gene. Stability of Graves' hyperthyroidism was defined as absent ophthalmopathy progression within 18 months. Amplification of TCR beta CDR3 regions was performed using RNA transcripts as template. First-round RT-PCR with HTBI primers amplified the TCR CDR3 region. TCRdb passed the multiplex PCR reads through MiXCR, listing each CDR3 protein once. The repertoire has about 620,000 distinct CDR3 sequences, 16% of them found once; the top ten carry about 3.8%.

The sequencing sample was made of blood. This TCR was recovered from a young woman with Graves' hyperthyroidism. This chain connects TRBV28 to TRBJ2-1, with 10 bases fitting TRBD2. DNA of the CDR3: TGTGCCAGCAGCTATACTAGCGGGACCGATGAGCAGTTCTTC. It encodes CASSYTSGTDEQFF.